Below, 2 T cell receptor beta chains from the same sample are listed, as sequenced in a study of blood T cell repertoires in COVID-19. The table came from immunoSEQ multiplex PCR; TCRdb's copy has only in-frame clones and leaves some out. The sample lists roughly 140,000 clones; nearly 90% were seen once. Sequencing input: peripheral blood. The receptors shown here come from a man between 65 and 85 years old with acute or convalescent COVID-19.

The chain uses TRBV15 and TRBJ2-1, with D possibly being TRBD2 (5 bases). CDR3 size: 13 residues. Germline lookup yields CDR1 LNHNV and CDR2 YYDKDF (reference sequence). Trimming left V 0 bases short and J 13 bases short, with 13 bases between. This chain's CDR3 is CATSRDRGSKQFF. For the CDR3, the DNA is TGTGCCACCAGCAGAGACAGAGGGAGTAAACAGTTCTTC.

This clone has a handful of counts. The chain couples TRBV7-9 to TRBJ2-3; D may be TRBD1 (6 bases). Germline V gene sequence: CDR1 SEHNR, CDR2 FQNEAQ (reference sequence). Trimming shortened V by 5 bases and J by 0 bases, and 9 bases separated the two germline ends. The CDR3 covers 14 residues. CDR3 loop: CASSDDRSTDTQYF. The CDR3 region has the DNA TGTGCCAGCAGCGACGACAGGAGCACAGATACGCAGTATTTT. The whole variable domain, filled in from reference TRBV7-9 and TRBJ2-3, reads DTGVSQNPRHKITKRGQNVTFRCDPISEHNRLYWYRQTLGQGPEFLTYFQNEAQLEKSRLLSDRFSAERPKGSFSTLEIQRTEQGDSAMYLCASSDDRSTDTQYFGPGTRLTVL.